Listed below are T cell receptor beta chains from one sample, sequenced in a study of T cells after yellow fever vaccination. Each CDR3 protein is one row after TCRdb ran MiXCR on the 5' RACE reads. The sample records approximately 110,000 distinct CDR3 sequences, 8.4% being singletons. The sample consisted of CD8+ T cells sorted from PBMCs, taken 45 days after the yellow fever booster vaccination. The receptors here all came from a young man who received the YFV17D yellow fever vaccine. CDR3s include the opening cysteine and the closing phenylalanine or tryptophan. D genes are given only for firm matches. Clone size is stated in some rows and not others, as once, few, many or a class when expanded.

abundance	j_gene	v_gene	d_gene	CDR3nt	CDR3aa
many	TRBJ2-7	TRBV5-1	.	TGCGCCAGCAGCTCGTCCCCCCACGAGCAGTACTTC	CASSSSPHEQYF
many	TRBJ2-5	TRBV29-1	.	TGCAGCGTTGATAGGGGTCTCCAATGGCCGTACTTC	CSVDRGLQWPYF
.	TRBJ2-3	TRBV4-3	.	TGCGCCAGCAGCCAATTGCTACTCACAGATACGCAGTATTTT	CASSQLLLTDTQYF
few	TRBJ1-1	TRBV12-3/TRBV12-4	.	TGTGCCAGCAGTCCAGACAGTCCCTCGAAGAACACTGAAGCTTTCTTT	CASSPDSPSKNTEAFF
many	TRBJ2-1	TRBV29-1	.	TGCAGCGTTGTAGGTGGGGTCAATGAGCAGTTCTTC	CSVVGGVNEQFF
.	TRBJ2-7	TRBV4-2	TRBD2	TGTGCCAGCAGCCAAGAAATAGCGGGGACGATCAATTACGAGCAGTACTTC	CASSQEIAGTINYEQYF
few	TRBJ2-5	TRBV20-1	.	TGCAGTGCCGGGGGCGCACTACTCAACAAAAGAGACCAGTACTTC	CSAGGALLNKRDQYF
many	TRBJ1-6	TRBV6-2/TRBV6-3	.	TGTGCCAGCAGTTACCCAGCCTATAATTCACCCCTCCACTTT	CASSYPAYNSPLHF
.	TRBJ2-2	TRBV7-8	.	TGTGCCAGCAGCTTCCCCCAGGGGGAGGACCCCACCGGGGAGCTGTTTTTT	CASSFPQGEDPTGELFF
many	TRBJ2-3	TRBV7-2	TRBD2	TGTGCCAGCAGCTTCTCGCTTAGCGGGGTCACAGATACGCAGTATTTT	CASSFSLSGVTDTQYF
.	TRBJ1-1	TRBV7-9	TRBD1	TGTGCCAGCAGCGCGGGACAGGGGAGCACTGAAGCTTTCTTT	CASSAGQGSTEAFF
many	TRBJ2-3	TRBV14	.	TGTGCCAGCAGCCAAGGCAGCTCTAGCACAGATACGCAGTATTTT	CASSQGSSSTDTQYF
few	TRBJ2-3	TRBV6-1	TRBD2	TGTGCCAGCAGCTCGGGGGGTAGGACCTTCGGTGATACGCAGTATTTT	CASSSGGRTFGDTQYF
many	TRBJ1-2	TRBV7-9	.	TGTGCCAGCAGCTCAACAGCTACCAAGGGCTACACCTTC	CASSSTATKGYTF
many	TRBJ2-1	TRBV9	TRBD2	TGTGCCAGCAGCGTAGGGTCTAGCGGGAATATCCATGAGCAGTTCTTC	CASSVGSSGNIHEQFF
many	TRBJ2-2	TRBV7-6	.	TGTGCCAGCACCTCCCCCACCGGGGAGCTGTTTTTT	CASTSPTGELFF
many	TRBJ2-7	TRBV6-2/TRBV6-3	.	TGTGCCAGCAGTTACTGGGGGGATCCTGTGGGCGAGCAGTACTTC	CASSYWGDPVGEQYF
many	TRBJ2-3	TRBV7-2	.	TGTGCCAGCAGCCCGGCGAGCTGGACGCAGTATTTT	CASSPASWTQYF
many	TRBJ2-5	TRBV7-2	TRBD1	TGTGCCAGCAGCCCCCCAGGGGGCTCTTACCAAGAGACCCAGTACTTC	CASSPPGGSYQETQYF
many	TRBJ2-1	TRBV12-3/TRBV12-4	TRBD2	TGTGCCAGCAGTTTTCTGGCGGGAGGTAATGAGCAGTTCTTC	CASSFLAGGNEQFF
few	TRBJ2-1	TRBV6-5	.	TGTGCCAGCAGTCACCCGATGGGCCCCAGCTCCTACAATGAGCAGTTCTTC	CASSHPMGPSSYNEQFF
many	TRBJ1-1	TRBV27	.	TGTGCCAGCAATCATGGGTTGGGGGCGGGCACTGAAGCTTTCTTT	CASNHGLGAGTEAFF
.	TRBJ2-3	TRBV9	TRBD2	TGTGCCAGCAGCGTAGATAGCGGGAGCACAGATACGCAGTATTTT	CASSVDSGSTDTQYF
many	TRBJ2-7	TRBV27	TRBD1	TGTGCCAGCAGTTCAAGACTCGACAGGGTTTACGAGCAGTACTTC	CASSSRLDRVYEQYF
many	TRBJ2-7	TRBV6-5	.	TGTGCCAGCAGTTACTCGATATCTGGATTGTACGAGCAGTACTTC	CASSYSISGLYEQYF
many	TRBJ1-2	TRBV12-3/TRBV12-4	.	TGTGCCAGCAGTTTTGGACAACCCTATGGCTACACCTTC	CASSFGQPYGYTF
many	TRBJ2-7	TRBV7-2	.	TGTGCCAGCAGCTCCTACTTAACCTCCTACGAGCAGTACTTC	CASSSYLTSYEQYF
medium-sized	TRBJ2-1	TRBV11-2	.	TGTGCCAGCAGCTTGGCGGTTAATGAGCAGTTCTTC	CASSLAVNEQFF
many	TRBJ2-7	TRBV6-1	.	TGTGCCAGCGGCTCCGGCGGACAGACTTTTACCTACGAGCAGTACTTC	CASGSGGQTFTYEQYF
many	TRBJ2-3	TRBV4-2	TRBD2	TGTGCCAGCAGCCAAGGGAAGCGGGAGGTAGATACGCAGTATTTT	CASSQGKREVDTQYF
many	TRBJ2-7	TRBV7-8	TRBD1	TGTGCCAGCAGCTTACCGGGACAGGGACTCTACGAGCAGTACTTC	CASSLPGQGLYEQYF
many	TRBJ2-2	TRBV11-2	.	TGTGCCAGCAGCCTCCTATTGACCGGGGAGCTGTTTTTT	CASSLLLTGELFF
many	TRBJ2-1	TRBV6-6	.	TGTGCCAGCAGTTATGAGCCGAAAGAGCAGTTCTTC	CASSYEPKEQFF